Included here is one T cell receptor (beta chain) sequence, with context. These data belong to a study of blood T cell repertoires in COVID-19. Source study methods: Reference gene primer amplification gave estimated nucleated cell counts. This table comes from immunoSEQ multiplex PCR, and its TCRdb copy is limited to in-frame clones, with some not included. D and trimming come from the DNA, and the V and J calls and clone size come from that table. The sample shows about 170,000 clones, roughly 91% of them seen only once. Sequencing was performed on peripheral blood. The sequence came from a man in his fifties or sixties who had recovered from COVID-19.

As DNA, the CDR3 is TGTGCCAGCAGTTCGGGGGGCACTGAAGCTTTCTTT. It is translated as CASSSGGTEAFF. The chain is built from TRBV12-3 or TRBV12-4 and TRBJ1-1; weak D call: TRBD1 (5 bases). Trimming left V 4 bases short and J 4 bases short, with 7 bases between. This CDR3 spans 12 amino acids.